This T cell receptor (beta chain) was profiled in a study of CD8 T cells in Susac syndrome. General study findings and limits: No clonal expansion appeared among CD4+ T cells in Susac patients.

Reverse transcription used about 0.5 to 1 ug RNA and random hexamers. TCRdb fed the immunoSEQ multiplex PCR reads into MiXCR, producing one record per CDR3 protein. Here the sample spans over 100,000 distinct CDR3 sequences, over 90% being singletons. This clonotype has just one count. Its matching antigen is unknown. This CDR3 contains 15 residues. Germline CDR1 is MNHEY and CDR2 is SVGEGT. V shed 5 bases and J 4 bases; nucleotides not matched to a gene: 7. Negative magnetic isolation gave CD8+ and CD4+ cells; FACS enriched CD8+ TEMRA. The chain links TRBV6-2 or TRBV6-3 to TRBJ1-5; 8 bases line up with TRBD1. This receptor was obtained from a human donor with Susac syndrome. What was sequenced was CD4+ T cells from PBMCs. CDR3 in amino acids: CASSAGQGRNQPQHF. DNA for the CDR3: TGTGCCAGCAGTGCCGGACAGGGTAGGAATCAGCCCCAGCATTTT.